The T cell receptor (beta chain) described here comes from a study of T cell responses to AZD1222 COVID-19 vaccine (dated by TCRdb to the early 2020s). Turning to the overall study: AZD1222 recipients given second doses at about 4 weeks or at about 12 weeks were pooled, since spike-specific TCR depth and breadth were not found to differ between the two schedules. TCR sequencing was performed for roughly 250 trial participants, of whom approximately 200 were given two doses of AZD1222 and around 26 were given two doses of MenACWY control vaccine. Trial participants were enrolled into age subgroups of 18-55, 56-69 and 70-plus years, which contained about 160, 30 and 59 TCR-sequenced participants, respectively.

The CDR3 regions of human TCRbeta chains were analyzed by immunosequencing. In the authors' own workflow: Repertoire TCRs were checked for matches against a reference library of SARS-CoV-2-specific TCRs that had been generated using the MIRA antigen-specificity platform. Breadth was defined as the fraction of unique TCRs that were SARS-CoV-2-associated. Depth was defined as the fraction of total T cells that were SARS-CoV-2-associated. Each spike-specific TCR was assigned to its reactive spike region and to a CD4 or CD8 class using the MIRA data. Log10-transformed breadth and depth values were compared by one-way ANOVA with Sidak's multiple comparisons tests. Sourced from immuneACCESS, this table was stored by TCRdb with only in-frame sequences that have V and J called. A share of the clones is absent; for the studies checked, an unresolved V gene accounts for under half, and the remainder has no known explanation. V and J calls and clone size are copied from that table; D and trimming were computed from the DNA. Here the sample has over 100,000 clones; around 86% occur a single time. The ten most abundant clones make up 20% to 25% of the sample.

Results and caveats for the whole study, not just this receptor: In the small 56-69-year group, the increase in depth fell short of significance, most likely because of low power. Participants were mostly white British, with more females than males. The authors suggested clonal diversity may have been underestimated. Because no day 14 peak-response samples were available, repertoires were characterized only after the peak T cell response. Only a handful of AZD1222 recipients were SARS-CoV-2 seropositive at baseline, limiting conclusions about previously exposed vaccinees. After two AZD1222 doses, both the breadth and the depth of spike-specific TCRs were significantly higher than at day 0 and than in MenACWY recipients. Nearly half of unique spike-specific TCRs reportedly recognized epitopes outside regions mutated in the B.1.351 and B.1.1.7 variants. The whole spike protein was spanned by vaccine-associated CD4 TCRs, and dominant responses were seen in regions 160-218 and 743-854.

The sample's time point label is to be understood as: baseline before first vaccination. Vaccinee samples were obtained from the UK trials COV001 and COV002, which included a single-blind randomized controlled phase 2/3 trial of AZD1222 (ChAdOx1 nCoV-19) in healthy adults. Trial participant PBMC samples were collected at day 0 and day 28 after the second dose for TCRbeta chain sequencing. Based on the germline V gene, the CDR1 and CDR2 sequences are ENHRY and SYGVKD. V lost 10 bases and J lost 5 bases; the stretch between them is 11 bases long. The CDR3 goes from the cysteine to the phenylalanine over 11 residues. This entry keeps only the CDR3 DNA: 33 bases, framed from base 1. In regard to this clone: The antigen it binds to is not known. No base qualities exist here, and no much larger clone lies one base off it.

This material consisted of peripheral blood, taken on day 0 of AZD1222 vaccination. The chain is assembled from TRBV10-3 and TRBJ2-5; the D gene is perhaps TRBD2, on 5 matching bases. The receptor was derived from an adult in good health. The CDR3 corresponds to CATGIGETQYF. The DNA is TGTGCCACCGGGATAGGGGAGACCCAGTACTTC.